This T cell receptor beta chain originates from a study of CD8+ T cells in alopecia areata. Study-wide results and limits: On tofacitinib, scalp and blood still held many of the expanded lesional clones.

In the case of this clone: Its matching antigen is unknown.

The length of the CDR3 is 13 residues. Germline CDR1 LGHNA, CDR2 YSLEER. With 5 bases removed from V and 4 bases from J, the gap between germline ends came to 11 bases. Extracted RNA was reverse transcribed into cDNA, the sequencing template. The data were produced by immunoSEQ multiplex PCR, yet TCRdb's version contains in-frame clones alone and is incomplete. The data hold around 100,000 clones, with around three quarters observed a single time. Described treatment: oral pan-JAK inhibitor, 5-10 mg twice daily. This TCR derives from a human donor with alopecia areata. The chain joins TRBV4-3 to TRBJ1-1; TRBD1 might be the D (5 bases). The sequencing here drew on CD8+ T cells sorted from blood, taken at approximately week 42, from a patient treated with tofacitinib. This CDR3 reads CASSLRGSTEAFF. The CDR3 DNA reads TGCGCCAGCAGCTTACGGGGGAGCACTGAAGCTTTCTTT.